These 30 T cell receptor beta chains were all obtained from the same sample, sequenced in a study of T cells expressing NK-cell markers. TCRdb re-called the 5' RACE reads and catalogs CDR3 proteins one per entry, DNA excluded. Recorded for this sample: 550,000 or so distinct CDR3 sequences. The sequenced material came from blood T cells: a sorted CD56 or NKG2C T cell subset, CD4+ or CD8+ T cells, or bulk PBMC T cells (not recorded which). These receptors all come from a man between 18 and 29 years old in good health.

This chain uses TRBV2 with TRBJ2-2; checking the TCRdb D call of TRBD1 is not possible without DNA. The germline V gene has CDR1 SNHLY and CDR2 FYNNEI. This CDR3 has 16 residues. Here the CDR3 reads CASNLGGTGLGGELFF.

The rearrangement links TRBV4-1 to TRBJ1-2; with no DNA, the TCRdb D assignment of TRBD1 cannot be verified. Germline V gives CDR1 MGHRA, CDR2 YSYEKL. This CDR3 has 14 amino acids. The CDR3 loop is CASSQPGQAYGYTF.

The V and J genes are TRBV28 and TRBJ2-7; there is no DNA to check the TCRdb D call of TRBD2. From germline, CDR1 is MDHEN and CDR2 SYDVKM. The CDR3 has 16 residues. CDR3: CASSPSGGGIAVEQYF.

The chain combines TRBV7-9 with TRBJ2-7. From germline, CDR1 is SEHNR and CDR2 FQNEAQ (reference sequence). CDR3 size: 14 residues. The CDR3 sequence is CASSPGMDPSEQYF.

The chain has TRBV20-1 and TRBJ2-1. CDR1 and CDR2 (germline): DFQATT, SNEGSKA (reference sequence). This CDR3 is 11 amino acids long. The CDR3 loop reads CSVDSGNEQFF.

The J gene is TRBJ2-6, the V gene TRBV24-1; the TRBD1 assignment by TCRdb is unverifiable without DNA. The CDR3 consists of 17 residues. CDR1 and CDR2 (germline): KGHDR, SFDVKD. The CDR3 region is CATGPDRAIPGANVLTF.

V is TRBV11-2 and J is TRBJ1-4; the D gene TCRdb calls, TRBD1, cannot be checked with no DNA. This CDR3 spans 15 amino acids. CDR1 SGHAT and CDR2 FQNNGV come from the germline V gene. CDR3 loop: CASSPFRGGWEKLFF.

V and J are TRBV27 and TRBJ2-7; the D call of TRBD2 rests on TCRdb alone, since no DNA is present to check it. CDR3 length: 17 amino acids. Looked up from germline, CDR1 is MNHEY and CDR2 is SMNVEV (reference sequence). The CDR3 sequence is CASSFGSTSGSGREQYF.

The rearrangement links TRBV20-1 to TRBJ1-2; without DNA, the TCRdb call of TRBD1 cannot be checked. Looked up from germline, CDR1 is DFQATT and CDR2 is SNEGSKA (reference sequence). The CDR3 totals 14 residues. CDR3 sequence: CSARLRQGGYGYTF.

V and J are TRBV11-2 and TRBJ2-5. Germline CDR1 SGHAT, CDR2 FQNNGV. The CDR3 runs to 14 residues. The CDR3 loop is CASSLGQRIETQYF.

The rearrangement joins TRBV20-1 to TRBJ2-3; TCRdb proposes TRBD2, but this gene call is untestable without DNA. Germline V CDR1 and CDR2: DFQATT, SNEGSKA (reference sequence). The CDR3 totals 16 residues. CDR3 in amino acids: CSAGNSRGKSTDTQYF.

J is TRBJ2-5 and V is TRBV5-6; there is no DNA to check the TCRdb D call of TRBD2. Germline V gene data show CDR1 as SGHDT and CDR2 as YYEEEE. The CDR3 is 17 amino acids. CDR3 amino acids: CASSLEASGRGQETQYF.

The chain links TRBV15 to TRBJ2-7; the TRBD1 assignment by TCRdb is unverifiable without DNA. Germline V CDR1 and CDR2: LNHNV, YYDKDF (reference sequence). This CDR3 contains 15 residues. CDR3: CATSRGDSTLGEQYF.

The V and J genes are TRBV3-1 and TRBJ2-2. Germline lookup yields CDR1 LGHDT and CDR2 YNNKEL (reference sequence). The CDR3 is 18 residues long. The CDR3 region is CASSQDLWQRRNTGELFF.

CDR3 sequence: CASSQDWVQGPYNEQFF. The J gene is TRBJ2-1, the V gene TRBV4-3. This CDR3 is built from 17 residues. Germline CDR1 is LGHNA and CDR2 is YSLEER.

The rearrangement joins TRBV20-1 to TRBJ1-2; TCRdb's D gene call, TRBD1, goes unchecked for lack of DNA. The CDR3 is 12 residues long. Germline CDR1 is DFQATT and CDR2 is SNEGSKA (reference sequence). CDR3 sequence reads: CSADREVSGYTF.

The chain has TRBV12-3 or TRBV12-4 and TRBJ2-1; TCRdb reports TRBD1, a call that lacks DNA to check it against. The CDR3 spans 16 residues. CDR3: CASSTYKGTGSDEQFF.

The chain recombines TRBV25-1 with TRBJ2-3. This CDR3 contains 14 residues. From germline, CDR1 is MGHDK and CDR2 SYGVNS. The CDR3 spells CASSSPLGTDTQYF.

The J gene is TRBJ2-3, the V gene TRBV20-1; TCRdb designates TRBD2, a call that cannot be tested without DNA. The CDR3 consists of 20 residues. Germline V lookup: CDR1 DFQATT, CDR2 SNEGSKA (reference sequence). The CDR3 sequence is CSARGLMLAGGPIHTDTQYF.

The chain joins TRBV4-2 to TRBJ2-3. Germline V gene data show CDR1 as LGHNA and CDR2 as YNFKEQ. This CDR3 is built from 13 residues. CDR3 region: CASSQDRLDTQYF.

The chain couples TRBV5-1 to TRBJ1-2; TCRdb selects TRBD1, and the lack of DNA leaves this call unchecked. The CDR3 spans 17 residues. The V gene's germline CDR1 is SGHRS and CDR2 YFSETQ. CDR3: CASSLVGQGAANYGYTF. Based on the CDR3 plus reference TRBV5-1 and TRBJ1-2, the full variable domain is KAGVTQTPRYLIKTRGQQVTLSCSPISGHRSVSWYQQTPGQGLQFLFEYFSETQRNKGNFPGRFSGRQFSNSRSEMNVSTLELGDSALYLCASSLVGQGAANYGYTFGSGTRLTVV.

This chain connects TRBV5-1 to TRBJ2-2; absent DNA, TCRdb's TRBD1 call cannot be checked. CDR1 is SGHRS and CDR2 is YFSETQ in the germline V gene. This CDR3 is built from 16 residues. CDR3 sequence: CASSSEGGRGTGELFF.

This chain's CDR3 is CASKQLAGSSYEQYF. V usage is TRBV6-1 and J usage is TRBJ2-7; TCRdb's D call of TRBD2 is untestable without DNA. The germline V gene has CDR1 MNHNS and CDR2 SASEGT. The CDR3 extends over 15 amino acids.

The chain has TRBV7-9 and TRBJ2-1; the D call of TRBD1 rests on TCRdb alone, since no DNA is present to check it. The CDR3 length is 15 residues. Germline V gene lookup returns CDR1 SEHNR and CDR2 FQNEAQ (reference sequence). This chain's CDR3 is CASTLRVSSYNEQFF.

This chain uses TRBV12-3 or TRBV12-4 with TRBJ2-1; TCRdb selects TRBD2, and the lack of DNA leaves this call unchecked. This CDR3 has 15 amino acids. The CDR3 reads CASILGGVPYNEQFF.

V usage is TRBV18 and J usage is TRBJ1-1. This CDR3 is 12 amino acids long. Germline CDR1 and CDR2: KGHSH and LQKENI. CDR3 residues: CASSPRATEAFF. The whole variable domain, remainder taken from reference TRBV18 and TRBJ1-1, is NAGVMQNPRHLVRRRGQEARLRCSPMKGHSHVYWYRQLPEEGLKFMVYLQKENIIDESGMPKERFSAEFPKEGPSILRIQQVVRGDSAAYFCASSPRATEAFFGQGTRLTVV.

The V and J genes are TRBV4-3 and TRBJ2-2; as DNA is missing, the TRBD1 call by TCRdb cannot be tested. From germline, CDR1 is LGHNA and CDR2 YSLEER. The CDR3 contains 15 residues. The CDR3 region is CASSAGTLLTGELFF.

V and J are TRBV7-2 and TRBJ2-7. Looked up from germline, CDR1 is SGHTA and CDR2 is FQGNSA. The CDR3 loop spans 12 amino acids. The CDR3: CASSSFAYEQYF.

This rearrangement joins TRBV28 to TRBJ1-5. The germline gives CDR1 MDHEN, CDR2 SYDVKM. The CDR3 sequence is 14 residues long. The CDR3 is CASRWGGPNQPQHF.

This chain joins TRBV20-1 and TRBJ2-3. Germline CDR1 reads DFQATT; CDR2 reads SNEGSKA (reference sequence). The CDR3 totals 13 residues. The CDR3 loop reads CSATPMDKDTQYF.